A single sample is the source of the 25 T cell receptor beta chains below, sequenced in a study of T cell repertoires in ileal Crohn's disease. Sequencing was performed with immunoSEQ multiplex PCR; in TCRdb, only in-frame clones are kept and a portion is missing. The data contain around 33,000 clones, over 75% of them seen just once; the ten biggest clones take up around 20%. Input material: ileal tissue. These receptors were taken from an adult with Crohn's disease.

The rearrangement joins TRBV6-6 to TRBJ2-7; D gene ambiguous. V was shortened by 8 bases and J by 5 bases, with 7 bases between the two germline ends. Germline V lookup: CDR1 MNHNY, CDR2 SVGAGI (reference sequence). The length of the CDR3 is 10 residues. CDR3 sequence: CASGTDEQYF. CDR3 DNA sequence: TGTGCCAGCGGCACAGACGAGCAGTACTTC.

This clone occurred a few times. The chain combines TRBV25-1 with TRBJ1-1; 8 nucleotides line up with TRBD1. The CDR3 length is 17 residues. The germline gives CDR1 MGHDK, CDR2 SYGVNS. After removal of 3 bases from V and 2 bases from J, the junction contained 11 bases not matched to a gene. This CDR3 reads CASSDWTGRGANTEAFF. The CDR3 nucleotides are TGTGCCAGCAGTGACTGGACAGGGCGTGGGGCCAACACTGAAGCTTTCTTT. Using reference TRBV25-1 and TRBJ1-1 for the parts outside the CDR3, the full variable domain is EADIYQTPRYLVIGTGKKITLECSQTMGHDKMYWYQQDPGMELHLIHYSYGVNSTEKGDLSSESTVSRIRTEHFPLTLESARPSHTSQYLCASSDWTGRGANTEAFFGQGTRLTVV.

The CDR3 protein is CASSLLDRVWEQFF. CDR3 in DNA: TGTGCCAGCAGTTTATTGGACAGGGTATGGGAGCAGTTCTTC. V and J are TRBV27 and TRBJ2-1; 8 bases line up with TRBD1. The CDR3 totals 14 residues. J lost 10 bases, V lost 1 base, and 6 bases had no gene match. Germline V lookup: CDR1 MNHEY, CDR2 SMNVEV (reference sequence).

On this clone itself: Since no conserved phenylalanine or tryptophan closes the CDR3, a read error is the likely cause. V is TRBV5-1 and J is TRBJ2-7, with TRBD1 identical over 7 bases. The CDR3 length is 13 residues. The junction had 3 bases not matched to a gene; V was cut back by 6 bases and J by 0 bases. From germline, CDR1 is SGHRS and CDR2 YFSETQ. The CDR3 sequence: CASTTGASYEQYS. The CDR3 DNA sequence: TGCGCCAGCACTACAGGGGCCTCCTACGAGCAGTACTCC.

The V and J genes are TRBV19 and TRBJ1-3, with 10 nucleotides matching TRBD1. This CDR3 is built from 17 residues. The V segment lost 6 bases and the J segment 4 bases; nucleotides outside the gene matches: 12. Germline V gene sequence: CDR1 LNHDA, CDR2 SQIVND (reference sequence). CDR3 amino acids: CASSLSGTGASGNTIYF. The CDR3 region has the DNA TGTGCCAGTAGCCTATCCGGGACAGGGGCATCCGGAAACACCATATATTTT.

The CDR3 DNA is TGCGCCAGCAGCCAAGTAGACGGGACCTACAATGAGCAGTTCTTC. It specifies CASSQVDGTYNEQFF. The chain employs TRBV4-1 and TRBJ2-1; possible D gene TRBD2, 5 bases. The V and J ends lost 1 base and 2 bases respectively, with 9 bases between them. Germline V gene data show CDR1 as MGHRA and CDR2 as YSYEKL. CDR3 length equals 15 residues.

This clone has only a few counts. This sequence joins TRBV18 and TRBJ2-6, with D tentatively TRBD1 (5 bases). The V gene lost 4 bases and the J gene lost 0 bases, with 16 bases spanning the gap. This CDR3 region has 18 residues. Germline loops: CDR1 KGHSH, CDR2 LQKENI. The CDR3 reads CASSHTGSTYSGANVLTF. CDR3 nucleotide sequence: TGTGCCAGCTCACATACAGGATCAACTTACTCTGGGGCCAACGTCCTGACTTTC.

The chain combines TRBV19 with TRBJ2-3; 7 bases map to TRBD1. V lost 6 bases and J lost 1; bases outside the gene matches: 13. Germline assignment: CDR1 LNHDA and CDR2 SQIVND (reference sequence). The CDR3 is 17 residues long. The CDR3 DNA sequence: TGTGCCAGTAGCCGAGGGACCGGGACAGCCCGCACAGATACGCAGTATTTT. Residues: CASSRGTGTARTDTQYF. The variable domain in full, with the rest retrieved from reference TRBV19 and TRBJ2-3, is DGGITQSPKYLFRKEGQNVTLSCEQNLNHDAMYWYRQDPGQGLRLIYYSQIVNDFQKGDIAEGYSVSREKKESFPLTVTSAQKNPTAFYLCASSRGTGTARTDTQYFGPGTRLTVL.

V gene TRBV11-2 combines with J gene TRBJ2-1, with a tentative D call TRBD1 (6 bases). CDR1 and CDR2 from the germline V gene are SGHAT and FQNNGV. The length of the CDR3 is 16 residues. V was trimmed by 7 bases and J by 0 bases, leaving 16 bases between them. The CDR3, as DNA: TGTGCCAGCACCTTCCTTCAGGACAGCTCCTACAATGAGCAGTTCTTC. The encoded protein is CASTFLQDSSYNEQFF.

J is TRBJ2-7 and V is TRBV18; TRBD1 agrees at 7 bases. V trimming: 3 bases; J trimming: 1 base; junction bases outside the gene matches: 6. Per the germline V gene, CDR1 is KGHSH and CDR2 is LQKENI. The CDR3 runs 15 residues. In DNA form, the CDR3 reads TGTGCCAGCTCACCCACAGGGGCCGGTTCCTACGAGCAGTACTTC. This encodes CASSPTGAGSYEQYF.

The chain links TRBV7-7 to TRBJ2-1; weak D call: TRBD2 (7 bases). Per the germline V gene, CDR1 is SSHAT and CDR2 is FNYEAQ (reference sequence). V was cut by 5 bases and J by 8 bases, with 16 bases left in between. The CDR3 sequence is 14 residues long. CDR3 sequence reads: CASSERGGRDEQFF. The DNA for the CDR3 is TGTGCCAGCAGCGAACGCGGGGGCAGGGATGAGCAGTTCTTC.

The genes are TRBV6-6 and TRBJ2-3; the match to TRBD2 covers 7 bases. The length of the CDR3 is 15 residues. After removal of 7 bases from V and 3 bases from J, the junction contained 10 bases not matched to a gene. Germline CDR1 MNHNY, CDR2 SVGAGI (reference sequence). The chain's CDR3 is CASTDRDGGTDTQYF. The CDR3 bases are TGTGCCAGCACCGATCGGGACGGGGGGACAGATACGCAGTATTTT.

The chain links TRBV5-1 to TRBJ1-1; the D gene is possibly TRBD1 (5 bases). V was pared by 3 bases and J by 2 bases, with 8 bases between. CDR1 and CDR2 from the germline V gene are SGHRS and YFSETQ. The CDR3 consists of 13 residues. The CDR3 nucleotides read TGCGCCAGCAGCTCTCAGGGAAACACTGAAGCTTTCTTT. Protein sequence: CASSSQGNTEAFF.

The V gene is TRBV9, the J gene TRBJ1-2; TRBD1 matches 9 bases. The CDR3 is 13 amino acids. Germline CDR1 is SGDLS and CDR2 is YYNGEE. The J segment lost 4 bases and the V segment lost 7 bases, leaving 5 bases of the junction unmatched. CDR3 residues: CASEGQGTYGYTF. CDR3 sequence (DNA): TGTGCCAGCGAGGGACAGGGAACCTATGGCTACACCTTC.

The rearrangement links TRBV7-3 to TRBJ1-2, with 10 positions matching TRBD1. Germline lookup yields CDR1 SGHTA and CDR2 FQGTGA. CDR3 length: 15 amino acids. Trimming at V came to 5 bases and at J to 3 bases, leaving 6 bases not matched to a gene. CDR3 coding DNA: TGTGCCAGCAGCCTCCGGGACAGGGGCGACTATGGCTACACCTTC. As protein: CASSLRDRGDYGYTF.

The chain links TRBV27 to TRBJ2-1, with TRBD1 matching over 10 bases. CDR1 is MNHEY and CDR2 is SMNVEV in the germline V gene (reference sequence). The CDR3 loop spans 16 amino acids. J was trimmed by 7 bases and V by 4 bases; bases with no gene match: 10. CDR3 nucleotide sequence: TGTGCCAGCAGTTCACTCTCGGGACAGGGGCCGAATGAGCAGTTCTTC. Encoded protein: CASSSLSGQGPNEQFF.

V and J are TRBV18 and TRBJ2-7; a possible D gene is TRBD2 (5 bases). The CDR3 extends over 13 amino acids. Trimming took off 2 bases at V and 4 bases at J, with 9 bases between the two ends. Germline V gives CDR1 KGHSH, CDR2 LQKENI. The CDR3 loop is CASSPTDFYEQYF. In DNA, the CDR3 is TGTGCCAGCTCACCAACGGACTTTTACGAGCAGTACTTC.

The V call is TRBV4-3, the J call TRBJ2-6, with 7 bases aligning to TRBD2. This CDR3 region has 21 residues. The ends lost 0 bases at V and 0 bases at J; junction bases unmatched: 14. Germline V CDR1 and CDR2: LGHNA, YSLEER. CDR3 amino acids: CASSQESGLLAAYSGANVLTF. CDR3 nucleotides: TGCGCCAGCAGCCAAGAATCAGGGCTCCTAGCGGCTTACTCTGGGGCCAACGTCCTGACTTTC.

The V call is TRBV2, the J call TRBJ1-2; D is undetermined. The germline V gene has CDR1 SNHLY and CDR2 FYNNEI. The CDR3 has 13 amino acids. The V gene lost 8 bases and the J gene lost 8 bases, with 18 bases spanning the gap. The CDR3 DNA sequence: TGTGCCAGCTCTTATGGAGGGAATGAAGGCTACACCTTC. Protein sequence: CASSYGGNEGYTF.

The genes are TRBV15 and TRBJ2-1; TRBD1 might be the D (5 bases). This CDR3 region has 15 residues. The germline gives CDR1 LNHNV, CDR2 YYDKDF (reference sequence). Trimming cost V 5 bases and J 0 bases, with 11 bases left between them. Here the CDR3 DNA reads TGTGCCACCAGCCCAGGGCCGACCTCCTACAATGAGCAGTTCTTC. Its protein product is CATSPGPTSYNEQFF.

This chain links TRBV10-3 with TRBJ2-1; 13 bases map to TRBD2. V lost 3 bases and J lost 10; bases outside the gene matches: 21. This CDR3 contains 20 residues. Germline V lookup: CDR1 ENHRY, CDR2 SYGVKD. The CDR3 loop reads CAISEEPGLAGRSFWGEQFF. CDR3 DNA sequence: TGTGCCATCAGTGAAGAACCGGGACTAGCGGGACGATCCTTCTGGGGGGAGCAGTTCTTC.

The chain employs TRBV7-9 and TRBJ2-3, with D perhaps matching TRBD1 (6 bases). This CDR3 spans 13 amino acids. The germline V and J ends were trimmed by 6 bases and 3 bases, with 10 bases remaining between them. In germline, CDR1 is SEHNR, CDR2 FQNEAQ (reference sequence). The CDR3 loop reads CASRPTGTDTQYF. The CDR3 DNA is TGTGCCAGCAGACCTACAGGGACAGATACGCAGTATTTT.

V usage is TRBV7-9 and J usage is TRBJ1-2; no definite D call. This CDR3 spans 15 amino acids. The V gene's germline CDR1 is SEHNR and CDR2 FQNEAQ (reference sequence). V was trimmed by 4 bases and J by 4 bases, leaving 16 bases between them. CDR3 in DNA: TGTGCCAGCAGCTCGAGCCCGATCTCCTTCTATGGCTACACCTTC. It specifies CASSSSPISFYGYTF.

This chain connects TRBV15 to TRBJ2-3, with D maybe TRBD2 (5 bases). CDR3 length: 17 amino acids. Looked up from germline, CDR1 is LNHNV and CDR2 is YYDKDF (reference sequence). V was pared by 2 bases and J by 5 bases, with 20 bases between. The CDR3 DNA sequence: TGTGCCACCAGCAGATATGGTACGGTGGGAGTGAGAGATACGCAGTATTTT. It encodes CATSRYGTVGVRDTQYF.

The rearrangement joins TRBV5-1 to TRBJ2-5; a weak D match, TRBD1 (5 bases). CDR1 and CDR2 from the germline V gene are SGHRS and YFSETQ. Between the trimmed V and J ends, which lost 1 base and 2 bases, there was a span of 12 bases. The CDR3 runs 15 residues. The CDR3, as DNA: TGCGCCAGCAGCTTGAACAGCAGGGCGCAAGAGACCCAGTACTTC. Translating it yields CASSLNSRAQETQYF.